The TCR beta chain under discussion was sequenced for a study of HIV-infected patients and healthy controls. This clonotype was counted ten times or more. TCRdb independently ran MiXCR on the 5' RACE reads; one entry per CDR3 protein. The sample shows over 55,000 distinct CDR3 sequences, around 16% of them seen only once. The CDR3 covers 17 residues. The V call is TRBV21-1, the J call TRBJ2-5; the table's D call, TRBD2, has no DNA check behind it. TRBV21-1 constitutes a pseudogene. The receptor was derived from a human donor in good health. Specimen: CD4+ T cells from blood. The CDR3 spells CASSKGLLAGVEETQYF. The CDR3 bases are TGTGCCAGCAGCAAAGGGCTCCTAGCGGGAGTTGAAGAGACCCAGTACTTC.